This entry lists 21 T cell receptor beta chains sequenced from one sample in a study of T cell repertoires in cytomegalovirus infection. Antigens for these TCRs are unknown. MiXCR, applied by TCRdb to the reads, yields one record per CDR3 protein. This sample has under 850,000 distinct CDR3 sequences; 30% to 35% occur once, and the top ten carry approximately 18%. The specimen comprised cultured PBMCs, sampled from culture after CMV antigen stimulation. Receptors originate from a human donor in good health (CMV status not recorded). Some clones in this sample may be carry-over from other donors' samples.

This clonotype was counted only a few times. V gene TRBV4-1 combines with J gene TRBJ1-5; no clear D gene. The length of the CDR3 is 16 residues. Trimming took 0 bases from V and 0 from J, leaving 9 bases between them. Germline loops: CDR1 MGHRA, CDR2 YSYEKL. The CDR3 DNA sequence: TGCGCCAGCAGCCAAGATTCGAGGGATAGCAATCAGCCCCAGCATTTT. Residues: CASSQDSRDSNQPQHF.

This clonotype showed up just a few times. The gene calls are TRBV20-1 and TRBJ1-2; D is uncertain. Trimming took 6 bases from V and 8 from J, leaving 19 bases between them. CDR1 is DFQATT, CDR2 SNEGSKA, per germline (reference sequence). The CDR3 consists of 13 residues. This chain's CDR3 is CSAHRDHTRGYTF. The CDR3 region has the DNA TGCAGTGCCCATCGAGACCATACGAGGGGCTACACCTTC.

This clonotype was picked up many times. CDR3 DNA sequence: TGTGCCAGCAGCGAGTGGACAGGGGGAGGAGAGACCCAGTACTTC. Its translation is CASSEWTGGGETQYF. V usage is TRBV7-2 and J usage is TRBJ2-5, with 10 positions matching TRBD1. The CDR3 totals 15 residues. J was trimmed by 4 bases and V by 5 bases; bases with no gene match: 7. Germline values: CDR1 SGHTA, CDR2 FQGNSA. The variable domain in full, with the rest retrieved from reference TRBV7-2 and TRBJ2-5, is GAGVSQSPSNKVTEKGKDVELRCDPISGHTALYWYRQSLGQGLEFLIYFQGNSAPDKSGLPSDRFSAERTGGSVSTLTIQRTQQEDSAVYLCASSEWTGGGETQYFGPGTRLLVL.

This clonotype was counted between two and nine times. J is TRBJ2-1 and V is TRBV7-2; 13 bases line up with TRBD2. The germline V gene encodes CDR1 SGHTA and CDR2 FQGNSA. The CDR3 runs 16 residues. Germline trimming cut 4 bases from V and 7 bases from J; bases unmatched to any gene: 7. This CDR3 reads CASSSPGTSGKNEQFF. The CDR3 bases are TGTGCCAGCAGCTCACCCGGGACTAGCGGGAAAAATGAGCAGTTCTTC.

J is TRBJ2-2 and V is TRBV4-3; TRBD1 agrees at 9 bases. The V segment lost 4 bases and the J segment 6 bases; nucleotides outside the gene matches: 9. The CDR3 is 16 residues long. The germline V gene encodes CDR1 LGHNA and CDR2 YSLEER. The CDR3 bases are TGCGCCAGCAGCCGTTCCGGGACAGGGATCTCCGGGGAGCTGTTTTTT. This gives the protein CASSRSGTGISGELFF.

This clonotype has more than one count but fewer than ten. The chain uses TRBV11-2 and TRBJ2-5; D is perhaps TRBD2 (5 bases). Germline V lookup: CDR1 SGHAT, CDR2 FQNNGV. There are 14 residues in the CDR3. V gave up 5 bases and J gave up 5 bases, with 15 bases separating them. The CDR3 DNA sequence: TGTGCCAGCAGCCCCCGAGTGAGGGCTGAGACCCAGTACTTC. Translated, it gives CASSPRVRAETQYF.

V and J are TRBV6-1 and TRBJ1-5; D is ambiguous. Germline V CDR1 and CDR2: MNHNS, SASEGT. This CDR3 comprises 15 residues. Trimming pared 1 base from V and 1 base from J, leaving 8 bases between. DNA of the CDR3: TGTGCCAGCAGTGAAGGGGGATTGAGCAATCAGCCCCAGCATTTT. Its protein product is CASSEGGLSNQPQHF.

The chain employs TRBV28 and TRBJ2-3; D not certain. The CDR3 length is 15 residues. Germline CDR1 and CDR2: MDHEN and SYDVKM. V gave up 5 bases and J gave up 1 base, with 13 bases separating them. The CDR3: CASSDKAVGTDTQYF. The CDR3 region has the DNA TGTGCCAGCAGTGATAAAGCAGTCGGCACAGATACGCAGTATTTT.

Ten or more counts support this clonotype. This chain uses TRBV7-2 with TRBJ2-7; TRBD1 agrees at 12 bases. The ends lost 4 bases at V and 10 bases at J; junction bases unmatched: 14. CDR3 length equals 16 residues. Germline V gene data show CDR1 as SGHTA and CDR2 as FQGNSA. The CDR3 region has the DNA TGTGCCAGCAGCTCGCCCTCCGGGACAGGGGGCTTTGGACAGTACTTC. Translated: CASSSPSGTGGFGQYF.

The chain links TRBV19 to TRBJ1-2; D unclear. This CDR3 has 13 residues. Trimming pared 6 bases from V and 4 bases from J, leaving 12 bases between. Looked up from germline, CDR1 is LNHDA and CDR2 is SQIVND (reference sequence). The CDR3 reads CASRSPDAYGYTF. In nucleotides, the CDR3 is TGTGCCAGTAGGTCCCCCGACGCCTATGGCTACACCTTC.

As concerns this clonotype: One end of the junction is discordant with germline, which a read error may explain. The chain carries TRBV6-8 and TRBJ2-5; D possibly corresponds to TRBD2 (6 bases). CDR3 length: 15 residues. Germline-derived CDR1 and CDR2 are MNHGY and SAAAGT. The CDR3 reads CASRRRGRVEENQYF. In DNA, the CDR3 is TGTGCCAGCAGAAGGAGGGGCAGGGTCGAGGAGAACCAGTACTTC.

The chain uses TRBV29-1 and TRBJ2-5; possible D gene TRBD2, 6 bases. The length of the CDR3 is 14 residues. Germline loops: CDR1 SQVTM, CDR2 ANQGSEA. V was cut by 0 bases and J by 9 bases, with 17 bases left in between. CDR3 residues: CSVEDLDGPGAQYF. The CDR3 nucleotides read TGCAGCGTTGAAGATCTCGACGGGCCGGGGGCCCAGTACTTC.

This clonotype showed up many times. The chain combines TRBV7-2 with TRBJ2-7; 16 bases line up with TRBD2. J gave up 6 bases and V 5 bases, and 7 bases lay outside the gene matches. The CDR3 has 16 residues. The V gene's germline CDR1 is SGHTA and CDR2 FQGNSA. CDR3 in DNA: TGTGCCAGCAGCCCCTCGGGACTAGCGGGGGGGCGCGAGCAGTACTTC. It encodes CASSPSGLAGGREQYF.

This clonotype showed up many times. The rearrangement uses TRBV7-2 and TRBJ2-3; TRBD2 agrees at 8 bases. The germline V gene encodes CDR1 SGHTA and CDR2 FQGNSA. The length of the CDR3 is 14 residues. V shed 2 bases, J shed 8 bases, and the junction held 6 bases outside the gene matches. In nucleotides, the CDR3 is TGTGCCAGCAGCTTACAGCGGGGGCCAGCTACGCAGTATTTT. It is translated as CASSLQRGPATQYF.

The chain links TRBV14 to TRBJ1-6, with TRBD1 as a possible D gene (5 bases). Germline assignment: CDR1 SGHDN and CDR2 FVKESK. V lost 4 bases and J lost 8, with 18 bases in between. The CDR3 consists of 16 residues. CDR3 bases: TGTGCCAGCAGCCGAGACTTGGGCTCGGGGGATTCACCCCTCCACTTT. It is translated as CASSRDLGSGDSPLHF. The variable domain in full, with the rest retrieved from reference TRBV14 and TRBJ1-6, is EAGVTQFPSHSVIEKGQTVTLRCDPISGHDNLYWYRRVMGKEIKFLLHFVKESKQDESGMPNNRFLAERTGGTYSTLKVQPAELEDSGVYFCASSRDLGSGDSPLHFGNGTRLTVT.

This chain links TRBV19 with TRBJ2-1; 11 bases are shared with TRBD2. The trim removed 7 bases at V and 8 bases at J, leaving 10 bases unmatched. Germline CDR1 reads LNHDA; CDR2 reads SQIVND (reference sequence). This CDR3 comprises 15 residues. The CDR3 loop is CASKPLAGGVYEQFF. The CDR3 DNA reads as TGTGCCAGTAAGCCCCTAGCGGGAGGAGTGTATGAGCAGTTCTTC. The full variable domain, completed using reference TRBV19 and TRBJ2-1, is DGGITQSPKYLFRKEGQNVTLSCEQNLNHDAMYWYRQDPGQGLRLIYYSQIVNDFQKGDIAEGYSVSREKKESFPLTVTSAQKNPTAFYLCASKPLAGGVYEQFFGPGTRLTVL.

This clonotype showed up just a few times. The rearrangement links TRBV2 to TRBJ2-5, with no clear D. This CDR3 region has 13 residues. V lost 10 bases, J lost 0 bases, and 12 bases lay in between. Germline CDR1 reads SNHLY; CDR2 reads FYNNEI. CDR3 protein: CATELGYQETQYF. The CDR3 region has the DNA TGTGCCACCGAGCTTGGGTACCAAGAGACCCAGTACTTC.

The chain joins TRBV5-1 to TRBJ2-3; no clear D. Germline V lookup: CDR1 SGHRS, CDR2 YFSETQ. Trimming left V 0 bases short and J 5 bases short, with 7 bases between. The CDR3 is 13 amino acids. CDR3 residues: CASSLAYEDTQYF. The CDR3 bases are TGCGCCAGCAGCTTGGCCTATGAAGATACGCAGTATTTT.

CDR3 residues: CASRSGGFWGSTETQYF. CDR3 coding DNA: TGTGCCAGCAGGTCAGGGGGATTTTGGGGTTCTACGGAGACCCAGTACTTC. V usage is TRBV11-2 and J usage is TRBJ2-5, with TRBD1 matching 7 bases. The length of the CDR3 is 17 residues. Germline CDR1 and CDR2: SGHAT and FQNNGV. V was clipped by 6 bases and J by 5 bases; unmatched bases: 18.

This rearrangement joins TRBV6-6 to TRBJ2-5, with 8 bases identical to TRBD2. In germline, CDR1 is MNHNY, CDR2 SVGAGI (reference sequence). V was clipped by 6 bases and J by 0 bases; unmatched bases: 6. The CDR3 spans 15 residues. Written as DNA, the CDR3 is TGTGCCAGCAGCCCGACTAGCGCGTACCAAGAGACCCAGTACTTC. Translated: CASSPTSAYQETQYF.

The chain couples TRBV27 to TRBJ2-7; D unclear. Germline lookup yields CDR1 MNHEY and CDR2 SMNVEV (reference sequence). V lost 4 bases and J lost 9, with 13 bases in between. The length of the CDR3 is 12 residues. The CDR3 loop reads CASSSPNRGQYF. CDR3 sequence (DNA): TGTGCCAGCAGTTCCCCCAACAGAGGGCAGTACTTC.